Here is one T cell receptor beta chain with its context. The data are from a study of T cell changes during pregnancy in multiple sclerosis. Germline V gene sequence: CDR1 SGHRS, CDR2 YFSETQ. V gave up 0 bases and J gave up 7 bases; unmatched junction bases: 6. This CDR3 is 16 amino acids long. Libraries were prepared by immunoSEQ multiplex PCR; TCRdb keeps only in-frame clonotypes and omits some of them. The repertoire holds roughly 75,000 clones, roughly 92% seen once, with just under 2% in the top ten. The input for sequencing was peripheral blood, taken in the third trimester of pregnancy. V and J are TRBV5-1 and TRBJ2-1; TRBD2 matches at 11 bases. The source is a female donor in good health, enrolled as a control in a pregnancy study. Written as DNA, the CDR3 is TGCGCCAGCAGCTTGGCCATAGCGGGAGGGCCTAATGAGCAGTTCTTC. It is translated as CASSLAIAGGPNEQFF.